This passage covers 29 T cell receptor beta chains from one sample sequenced in a study of vaccination effects on CD4 cells after COVID-19. Assay: immunoSEQ multiplex PCR; the TCRdb copy retains only in-frame clones and omits some. The table lists tens of thousands of clones, 74% of them singletons. The antigens of these receptors remain unknown. Antigen-specific CD4+ T cells were expanded (with viral peptide pools) by the ViraFEST assay ahead of sequencing. Cells that had been cultured for roughly 9 days were the source of isolated CD4+ T cells. The sequencing here drew on CD4+ T cells from PBMCs cultured with HCoV-229E spike peptides, taken before COVID-19 vaccination. These receptors were obtained from a human donor who received a COVID-19 vaccine.

The V and J genes are TRBV24-1 and TRBJ2-5, with D possibly matching TRBD1 (6 bases). With 4 bases removed from V and 5 bases from J, the gap between germline ends came to 22 bases. CDR3 length: 17 amino acids. Germline V gene lookup returns CDR1 KGHDR and CDR2 SFDVKD. CDR3 nucleotides: TGTGCCACCAGTGAACCCATCGGGGACAATTCGAGGGAGACCCAGTACTTC. This sequence encodes CATSEPIGDNSRETQYF.

This clone showed up just a few times. The chain combines TRBV7-9 with TRBJ2-7; D remains ambiguous. The CDR3 has 14 amino acids. Germline V gives CDR1 SEHNR, CDR2 FQNEAQ (reference sequence). Trimming cost V 5 bases and J 2 bases, with 13 bases left between them. In DNA form, the CDR3 reads TGTGCCAGCAGCCCGGACGGAGTTCCCTACGAGCAGTACGTC. It encodes CASSPDGVPYEQYV.

This clone turned up a few times. The genes are TRBV11-2 and TRBJ2-7, with D maybe TRBD2 (6 bases). This CDR3 comprises 13 residues. V was clipped by 6 bases and J by 7 bases, with 16 bases between them. Per germline, CDR1 SGHAT and CDR2 FQNNGV. The CDR3 reads CASRPTAGREQYV. The CDR3 nucleotides read TGTGCCAGCAGACCTACAGCGGGCCGAGAGCAGTACGTC.

The V gene is TRBV18, the J gene TRBJ1-2; D might be TRBD1 (5 bases). Trimming stripped 3 bases from V and 6 bases from J, with 14 bases between. Per the germline V gene, CDR1 is KGHSH and CDR2 is LQKENI. The CDR3 length is 14 residues. In DNA form, the CDR3 reads TGTGCCAGCTCACCCGGGACTCCGACCGATGGCTACACCTTC. Translated, it gives CASSPGTPTDGYTF.

This clone was counted a single time. The genes are TRBV6-1 and TRBJ1-3, with D uncertain. In germline, CDR1 is MNHNS, CDR2 SASEGT. The CDR3 is 17 amino acids. V was pared by 2 bases and J by 0 bases, with 14 bases between. CDR3 coding DNA: TGTGCCAGCAGTGAATTTGGAGTCAGCCTCTCTGGAAACACCATATATTTT. Amino acid sequence: CASSEFGVSLSGNTIYF.

The rearrangement links TRBV5-1 to TRBJ1-2; a possible D gene is TRBD1 (5 bases). The germline CDR1 and CDR2 sequences are SGHRS and YFSETQ. The CDR3 runs to 16 residues. V was pared by 0 bases and J by 4 bases, with 16 bases between. The CDR3 loop is CASSLGSGTESYGYTF. CDR3 sequence (DNA): TGCGCCAGCAGCTTGGGGTCCGGGACGGAGAGCTATGGCTACACCTTC.

This clone occurred once. V and J are TRBV6-2 or TRBV6-3 and TRBJ2-3, with unresolved D. This CDR3 spans 14 amino acids. V was trimmed by 5 bases and J by 2 bases, leaving 11 bases between them. Germline-derived CDR1 and CDR2 are MNHEY and SVGEGT. CDR3 in amino acids: CASSRKGATDTQYF. CDR3 DNA sequence: TGTGCCAGCAGTCGGAAGGGCGCCACAGATACGCAGTATTTT.

The gene calls are TRBV14 and TRBJ1-4; D gene unclear. Germline loops: CDR1 SGHDN, CDR2 FVKESK. CDR3 size: 15 residues. V lost 1 base and J lost 5, with 11 bases in between. The DNA of the CDR3 is TGTGCCAGCAGCCAAGCCTTTGGGAGGAATGAAAAACTGTTTTTT. Its protein is CASSQAFGRNEKLFF. The full variable domain, in which reference TRBV14 and TRBJ1-4 provide the parts outside the CDR3, is EAGVTQFPSHSVIEKGQTVTLRCDPISGHDNLYWYRRVMGKEIKFLLHFVKESKQDESGMPNNRFLAERTGGTYSTLKVQPAELEDSGVYFCASSQAFGRNEKLFFGSGTQLSVL.

The V gene is TRBV5-1, the J gene TRBJ1-1, with D hard to call. The ends were cut back, 0 bases at V and 4 bases at J, with 10 bases in the middle. The CDR3 is 14 amino acids. In germline, CDR1 is SGHRS, CDR2 YFSETQ. CDR3 nucleotides: TGCGCCAGCAGCTTGGTTATTGCGGGCACTGAAGCTTTCTTT. The encoded protein is CASSLVIAGTEAFF.

The J gene is TRBJ1-3, the V gene TRBV5-6; D ambiguous. CDR1 and CDR2 (germline): SGHDT, YYEEEE. This CDR3 contains 17 residues. V was clipped by 3 bases and J by 0 bases, with 16 bases between them. The chain's CDR3 is CASSSGTTRYSGNTIYF. CDR3 sequence (DNA): TGTGCCAGCAGCTCGGGCACGACGAGATACTCTGGAAACACCATATATTTT.

This clone has only a few counts. The genes are TRBV3-1 (or the pseudogene TRBV3-2) and TRBJ1-2; D gene uncertain. Between the trimmed V and J ends, which lost 4 bases and 4 bases, there was a span of 7 bases. The CDR3 runs 12 residues. Germline V lookup: CDR1 LGHDT, CDR2 YNNKEL (reference sequence). The CDR3 sequence: CASSPGPYGYTF. The CDR3, as DNA: TGTGCCAGCAGCCCCGGACCCTATGGCTACACCTTC.

The chain uses TRBV2 and TRBJ2-3; no clear D. The V end lost 3 bases, the J end lost 6 bases, and 4 bases lay between the germline ends. The germline CDR1 and CDR2 sequences are SNHLY and FYNNEI. The CDR3 has 11 amino acids. The CDR3 here is CASSDPDTQYF. CDR3 bases: TGTGCCAGCAGTGATCCTGATACGCAGTATTTT.

The chain combines TRBV11-2 with TRBJ1-5; 7 bases match TRBD1. Germline CDR1 reads SGHAT; CDR2 reads FQNNGV. V lost 5 bases and J lost 2; bases outside the gene matches: 6. The CDR3 sequence is 15 residues long. The CDR3 region has the DNA TGTGCCAGCAGCCCAGGGGGGATGGGCAATCAGCCCCAGCATTTT. Translated: CASSPGGMGNQPQHF.

There are a few counts of this clone. The CDR3, as DNA: TGTGCCAGCAGCTTAGCAGGGGTAGCGGGTGAAAAACTGTTTTTT. It codes for CASSLAGVAGEKLFF. J is TRBJ1-4 and V is TRBV7-2; TRBD1 is a possible D gene (5 bases). Trimming left V 0 bases short and J 7 bases short, with 12 bases between. The CDR3 is 15 residues long. Germline CDR1 is SGHTA and CDR2 is FQGNSA.

The J gene is TRBJ1-5, the V gene TRBV19; D is unclear. The CDR3 loop spans 15 amino acids. Germline CDR1 LNHDA, CDR2 SQIVND (reference sequence). Trimming pared 10 bases from V and 2 bases from J, leaving 18 bases between. The CDR3 coding sequence is TGTGCCACCATGGAAGTGGGGAAGGGCAATCAGCCCCAGCATTTT. This codes for CATMEVGKGNQPQHF. The entire variable domain, with the rest obtained from reference TRBV19 and TRBJ1-5, is as follows: DGGITQSPKYLFRKEGQNVTLSCEQNLNHDAMYWYRQDPGQGLRLIYYSQIVNDFQKGDIAEGYSVSREKKESFPLTVTSAQKNPTAFYLCATMEVGKGNQPQHFGDGTRLSIL.

The chain links TRBV6-5 to TRBJ1-2; unclear D gene. Germline V gene lookup returns CDR1 MNHEY and CDR2 SVGAGI. The CDR3 length is 15 residues. Trimming shortened V by 7 bases and J by 1 base, and 16 bases separated the two germline ends. CDR3: CASKRFAQDNYGYTF. The CDR3 DNA is TGTGCCAGCAAGCGTTTCGCGCAGGATAACTATGGCTACACCTTC.

This chain connects TRBV24-1 to TRBJ2-3; 9 bases agree with TRBD1. The V gene end was trimmed by 6 bases and the J gene end by 2 bases; junction bases not matched to a gene: 8. CDR1 and CDR2 (germline): KGHDR, SFDVKD. The CDR3 totals 16 residues. This CDR3 is CATSSSRQGDTDTQYF. The CDR3 DNA reads as TGTGCCACCAGTTCTTCACGACAGGGGGACACAGATACGCAGTATTTT.

This chain joins TRBV7-9 and TRBJ2-1; D perhaps matches TRBD2 (6 bases). Germline V gene data show CDR1 as SEHNR and CDR2 as FQNEAQ (reference sequence). V lost 4 bases and J lost 0, with 10 bases in between. The CDR3 sequence is 15 residues long. The CDR3 reads CASSWRGGSYNEQFF. CDR3 in DNA: TGTGCCAGCAGCTGGCGGGGCGGCTCCTACAATGAGCAGTTCTTC. The whole variable domain, filled in from reference TRBV7-9 and TRBJ2-1, reads DTGVSQNPRHKITKRGQNVTFRCDPISEHNRLYWYRQTLGQGPEFLTYFQNEAQLEKSRLLSDRFSAERPKGSFSTLEIQRTEQGDSAMYLCASSWRGGSYNEQFFGPGTRLTVL.

The chain couples TRBV3-1 (or the pseudogene TRBV3-2) to TRBJ2-7, with 9 nucleotides matching TRBD1. The CDR3 spans 14 residues. The germline CDR1 and CDR2 sequences are LGHDT and YNNKEL (reference sequence). Trimming took 5 bases from V and 2 from J; bases not matched to a gene: 4. As DNA, the CDR3 is TGTGCCAGCAGCGTGGGGACAGGGCCCTACGAGCAGTACGTC. Protein: CASSVGTGPYEQYV.

This clone was detected a few times. J is TRBJ2-2 and V is TRBV3-1 (or the pseudogene TRBV3-2); 8 bases map to TRBD1. Germline CDR1 is LGHDT and CDR2 is YNNKEL (reference sequence). The CDR3 is 17 residues long. Trimming took 2 bases from V and 3 from J; bases not matched to a gene: 8. The CDR3 loop reads CASSQMGQGADTGELFF. In DNA form, the CDR3 reads TGTGCCAGCAGCCAAATGGGGCAGGGGGCCGACACCGGGGAGCTGTTTTTT.

The gene calls are TRBV30 and TRBJ1-6; no clear D gene. The CDR3 is 14 amino acids. Trimming shortened V by 0 bases and J by 7 bases, and 10 bases separated the two germline ends. Germline CDR1 is GTSNPN and CDR2 is SVGIG (reference sequence). CDR3 nucleotide sequence: TGTGCCTGGAGTGTAATAGGGCGGAATTCACCCCTCCACTTT. This translates into CAWSVIGRNSPLHF.

The chain is built from TRBV6-5 and TRBJ1-2; D possibly corresponds to TRBD1 (5 bases). There are 15 residues in the CDR3. Germline V CDR1 and CDR2: MNHEY, SVGAGI. The V and J ends lost 6 bases and 5 bases respectively, with 19 bases between them. The CDR3 spells CASSPGDGNLYGYTF. DNA of the CDR3: TGTGCCAGCAGCCCCGGGGACGGGAACCTTTATGGCTACACCTTC.

The chain carries TRBV18 and TRBJ1-5, with D possibly matching TRBD1 (5 bases). This CDR3 has 16 amino acids. V shed 4 bases and J shed 1 base, with 14 bases lying between them. CDR1 is KGHSH, CDR2 LQKENI, per germline. The CDR3 is CASSLGRGVSNQPQHF. DNA of the CDR3: TGTGCCAGCTCACTCGGAAGGGGTGTGAGCAATCAGCCCCAGCATTTT.

The chain couples TRBV18 to TRBJ2-3; 12 bases align to TRBD1. J was trimmed by 4 bases and V by 5 bases; bases with no gene match: 19. From germline, CDR1 is KGHSH and CDR2 LQKENI. The CDR3 loop spans 20 amino acids. The CDR3 DNA is TGTGCCAGCTCAAAAGGGACAGGGGGCCTAGGGACCGACGCGGCAGATACGCAGTATTTT. Its translation is CASSKGTGGLGTDAADTQYF.

This clone occurred a few times. This chain links TRBV4-2 with TRBJ2-2, with 8 bases aligning to TRBD2. In germline, CDR1 is LGHNA, CDR2 YNFKEQ. V was clipped by 4 bases and J by 2 bases; unmatched bases: 3. The CDR3 contains 15 residues. DNA of the CDR3: TGTGCCAGCAGCCCGGGACTAGGAAACACCGGGGAGCTGTTTTTT. It is translated as CASSPGLGNTGELFF.

The chain carries TRBV5-6 and TRBJ1-2; possible D gene TRBD1, 5 bases. Germline V gene lookup returns CDR1 SGHDT and CDR2 YYEEEE. V was shortened by 0 bases and J by 6 bases, with 18 bases between the two germline ends. This CDR3 is 16 amino acids long. CDR3 protein: CASSLAAGNVHNGYTF. The CDR3 DNA sequence: TGTGCCAGCAGCTTGGCCGCAGGGAACGTGCATAATGGCTACACCTTC.

The sample holds one count of this clone. This sequence joins TRBV2 and TRBJ2-2; 8 positions agree with TRBD2. The germline gives CDR1 SNHLY, CDR2 FYNNEI. The V gene end was trimmed by 4 bases and the J gene end by 0 bases; junction bases not matched to a gene: 4. CDR3 length: 16 amino acids. CDR3 sequence reads: CASSGGGNANTGELFF. In DNA, the CDR3 is TGTGCCAGCAGTGGCGGGGGGAACGCGAACACCGGGGAGCTGTTTTTT.

Of note for this clone: Other nucleotide sequences in the sample specify the same CDR3. This chain joins TRBV24-1 and TRBJ2-5, with 9 bases aligning to TRBD1. This CDR3 region has 15 residues. V shed 3 bases, J shed 5 bases, and the junction held 6 bases outside the gene matches. From germline, CDR1 is KGHDR and CDR2 SFDVKD. The CDR3 spells CATSDPGQGRETQYF. The CDR3 nucleotides are TGTGCCACCAGTGATCCGGGACAGGGAAGGGAGACCCAGTACTTC.

The J gene is TRBJ1-5, the V gene TRBV5-1; maybe TRBD1 (5 bases). V lost 1 base to trimming and J lost 4 bases, with 12 bases between them. CDR1 and CDR2 from the germline V gene are SGHRS and YFSETQ. The CDR3 is 15 amino acids. CDR3 region: CASSLSSGGNQPQHF. For the CDR3, the DNA is TGCGCCAGCAGCTTGTCTTCGGGGGGTAATCAGCCCCAGCATTTT.